The T cell receptor (beta chain) under discussion was sequenced for a study of T cell changes during pregnancy in multiple sclerosis. The CDR3 contains 11 residues. The germline V gene has CDR1 MNHEY and CDR2 SVGAGI. The germline V and J ends were trimmed by 6 bases and 1 base, with 3 bases remaining between them. Clones were read by immunoSEQ multiplex PCR, and TCRdb kept only the in-frame ones, dropping some. Of some 94,000 clones listed, 92% were seen once; the top ten hold 1.5% to 1.7%. The clonotype originates from a female donor with multiple sclerosis, enrolled in a pregnancy study. This chain uses TRBV6-5 with TRBJ1-1; D not resolved. The specimen comprised peripheral blood, sampled in the first trimester of pregnancy. CDR3 DNA: TGTGCCAGCAGACAGAACACTGAAGCTTTCTTT. This gives the protein CASRQNTEAFF.